This T cell receptor beta chain appears in the sequencing data of a study of tumor and adjacent non-tumor tissue in lung cancer. Background on the study: There were 12 adenocarcinoma, a couple of squamous cell carcinoma and 1 small cell lung cancer cases. Aged roughly 31 to 76 years, patients included 10 men and several women with stage I to III disease. Findings and caveats of the study: TCR diversity was significantly greater in tumor than normal lung tissue.

A modified ARM-PCR protocol with three rounds of nested PCR amplified TCRbeta. MiXCR, run by TCRdb on the multiplex PCR reads, gives a single entry per CDR3 protein. The profile covers 60,000 to 65,000 distinct CDR3 sequences, with roughly 57% appearing a single time and under 35% taken by the ten largest. Per germline, CDR1 GTSNPN and CDR2 SVGIG (reference sequence). There are 15 residues in the CDR3. No cell sorting was done before RNA was extracted from the tissue. Distant lung tissue was collected more than 3 cm away from the tumor edge. Comment on this clonotype: Its target is unknown. Germline is not matched at one junction end, which may reflect a read error.

The chain links TRBV30 to TRBJ2-1, with 10 bases that match TRBD2. The sequenced sample consisted of distant non-tumor lung tissue. This TCR was sampled from a man in his sixties or seventies with non-small cell lung cancer. The chain's CDR3 is CAWSVLAGVYSEQFF. DNA of the CDR3: TGTGCCTGGAGTGTTCTAGCGGGGGTTTACAGTGAGCAGTTCTTC.